These 6 T cell receptor beta chains were all obtained from the same sample, sequenced in a study of T cell repertoires in aging, cancer and after chemotherapy. TCR beta rearrangements were amplified from peripheral blood genomic DNA. TRB rearrangements spanning V, D and J were amplified using mixed TRB-A/B primers. Each CDR3 protein is one row after TCRdb ran MiXCR on the multiplex PCR reads. The data hold about 9,400 distinct CDR3 sequences, with 35% to 45% observed a single time. Sequencing used blood. Receptor source: a human donor in good health.

This clonotype appeared a few times. This chain connects TRBV10-3 to TRBJ1-1; tentative D call: TRBD1 (5 bases). CDR1 is ENHRY, CDR2 SYGVKD, per germline. The CDR3 runs to 15 residues. With 6 bases removed from V and 3 bases from J, the gap between germline ends came to 17 bases. In DNA, the CDR3 is TGTGCCATCAGCCCCTTGGGACTCAATTACACTGAAGCTTTCTTT. This sequence encodes CAISPLGLNYTEAFF.

The chain is built from TRBV12-3 or TRBV12-4 and TRBJ1-6; D is unresolved. Trimming removed 6 bases at V and 15 bases at J, with 12 bases between. The CDR3 runs 11 residues. The CDR3 DNA sequence: TGTGCCAGCAGAGAGGACGGACTCCTCCACTTT. Amino acid sequence: CASREDGLLHF.

V is TRBV6-6 and J is TRBJ1-2; no reliable D call. V shed 0 bases and J shed 1 base, with 9 bases lying between them. Germline loops: CDR1 MNHNY, CDR2 SVGAGI (reference sequence). The CDR3 extends over 15 amino acids. The DNA of the CDR3 is TGTGCCAGCAGTTACTCGAAGGACCTTAACTATGGCTACACCTTC. This gives the protein CASSYSKDLNYGYTF.

V gene TRBV6-4 combines with J gene TRBJ2-3; TRBD1 is a possible D gene (6 bases). The V gene lost 4 bases and the J gene lost 4 bases, with 12 bases spanning the gap. The germline gives CDR1 MRHNA, CDR2 SNTAGT. The CDR3 has 14 amino acids. CDR3 in DNA: TGTGCCAGCAGTGCCCTACAGGGATCAGATACGCAGTATTTT. Residues: CASSALQGSDTQYF.

This chain uses TRBV19 with TRBJ2-7; D perhaps matches TRBD1 (6 bases). Germline loops: CDR1 LNHDA, CDR2 SQIVND (reference sequence). The CDR3 extends over 12 amino acids. Trimming left V 7 bases short and J 5 bases short, with 12 bases between. CDR3 sequence reads: CASKDRSHEQYF. In DNA form, the CDR3 reads TGTGCCAGTAAAGACAGGTCCCACGAGCAGTACTTC.

J is TRBJ1-3 and V is TRBV19; 10 bases are shared with TRBD1. This CDR3 contains 16 residues. Looked up from germline, CDR1 is LNHDA and CDR2 is SQIVND (reference sequence). Trimming removed 2 bases from V and 2 bases from J; junction bases left unmatched: 3. CDR3 bases: TGTGCCAGTAGTATAACCGGGACAGGGGCTGGAAACACCATATATTTT. Translation: CASSITGTGAGNTIYF. The full variable domain, with the rest looked up from reference TRBV19 and TRBJ1-3, is DGGITQSPKYLFRKEGQNVTLSCEQNLNHDAMYWYRQDPGQGLRLIYYSQIVNDFQKGDIAEGYSVSREKKESFPLTVTSAQKNPTAFYLCASSITGTGAGNTIYFGEGSWLTVV.